This T cell receptor beta chain was captured by sequencing in a study of blood T cell repertoires in COVID-19. Clones were sequenced by immunoSEQ multiplex PCR, and TCRdb holds only the in-frame ones, with some missing. The repertoire consists of over 150,000 clones, with roughly 84% occurring once and the leading ten covering 0.6% to 0.7%. There are 19 residues in the CDR3. The sequenced sample was peripheral blood. This clonotype was sampled from a man aged 60 to 75 with COVID-19, enrolled during active disease. The chain recombines TRBV21-1 with TRBJ1-2. TRBV21-1 is a recognized pseudogene. The CDR3 here is CASTHTRRERPRVNYGYTF. DNA for the CDR3: TGTGCCAGCACCCATACGCGTCGAGAGAGGCCCCGAGTCAACTATGGCTACACCTTC.